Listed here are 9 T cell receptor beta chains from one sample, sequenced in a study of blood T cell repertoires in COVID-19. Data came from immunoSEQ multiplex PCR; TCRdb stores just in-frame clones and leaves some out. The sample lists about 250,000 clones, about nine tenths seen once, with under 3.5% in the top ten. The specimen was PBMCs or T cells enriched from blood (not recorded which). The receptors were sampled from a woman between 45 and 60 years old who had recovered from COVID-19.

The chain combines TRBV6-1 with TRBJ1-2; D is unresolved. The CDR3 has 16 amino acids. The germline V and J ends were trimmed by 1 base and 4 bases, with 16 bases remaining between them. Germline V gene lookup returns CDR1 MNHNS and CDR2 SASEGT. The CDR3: CASSEGVVTWSYGYTF. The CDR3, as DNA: TGTGCCAGCAGTGAAGGTGTGGTTACATGGAGCTATGGCTACACCTTC.

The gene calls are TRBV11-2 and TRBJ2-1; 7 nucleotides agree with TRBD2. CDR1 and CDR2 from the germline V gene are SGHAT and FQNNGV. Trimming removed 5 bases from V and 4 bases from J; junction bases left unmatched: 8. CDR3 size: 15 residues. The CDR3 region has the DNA TGTGCCAGCAGCAAGAGTGGCGGGGGATACAATGAGCAGTTCTTC. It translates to CASSKSGGGYNEQFF.

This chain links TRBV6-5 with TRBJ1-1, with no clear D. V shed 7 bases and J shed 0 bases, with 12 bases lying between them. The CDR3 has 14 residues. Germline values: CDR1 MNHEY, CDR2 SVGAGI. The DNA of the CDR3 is TGTGCCAGCACCCCGAGGCACTTGAACACTGAAGCTTTCTTT. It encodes CASTPRHLNTEAFF.

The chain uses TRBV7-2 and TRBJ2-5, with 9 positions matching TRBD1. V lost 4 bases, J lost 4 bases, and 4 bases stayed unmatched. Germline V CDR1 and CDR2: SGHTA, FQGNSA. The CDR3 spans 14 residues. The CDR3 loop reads CASSSTGGAETQYF. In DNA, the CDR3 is TGTGCCAGCAGCTCGACAGGGGGTGCAGAGACCCAGTACTTC.

CDR3: CAWSAQGLPSETQYF. CDR3 nucleotide sequence: TGTGCCTGGAGTGCCCAGGGACTACCTTCGGAGACCCAGTACTTC. The chain carries TRBV30 and TRBJ2-5, with 7 bases lining up with TRBD2. Trimming at V came to 1 base and at J to 5 bases, leaving 10 bases not matched to a gene. This CDR3 contains 15 residues. Germline V CDR1 and CDR2: GTSNPN, SVGIG (reference sequence).

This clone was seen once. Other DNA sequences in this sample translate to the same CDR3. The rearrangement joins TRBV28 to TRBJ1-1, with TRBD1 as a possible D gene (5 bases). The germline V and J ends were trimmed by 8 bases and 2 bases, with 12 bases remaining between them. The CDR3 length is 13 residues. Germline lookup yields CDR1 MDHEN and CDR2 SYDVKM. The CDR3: CASSRQLNTEAFF. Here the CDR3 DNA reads TGTGCCAGCTCTCGACAGCTCAACACTGAAGCTTTCTTT.

The CDR3 region has the DNA TGTGCCAGTAGTATCGTCCCGGGACAGGGAATGAACACTGAAGCTTTCTTT. This translates into CASSIVPGQGMNTEAFF. V usage is TRBV19 and J usage is TRBJ1-1; 9 nucleotides match TRBD1. This CDR3 spans 17 amino acids. After removal of 3 bases from V and 0 bases from J, the junction contained 8 bases not matched to a gene. Germline CDR1 LNHDA, CDR2 SQIVND (reference sequence).

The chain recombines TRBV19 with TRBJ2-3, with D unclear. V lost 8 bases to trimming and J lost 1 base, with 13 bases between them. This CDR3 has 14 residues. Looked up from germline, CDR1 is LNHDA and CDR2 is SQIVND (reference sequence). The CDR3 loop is CASSLDFGTDTQYF. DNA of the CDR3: TGTGCCAGTTCCCTAGACTTCGGCACAGATACGCAGTATTTT.

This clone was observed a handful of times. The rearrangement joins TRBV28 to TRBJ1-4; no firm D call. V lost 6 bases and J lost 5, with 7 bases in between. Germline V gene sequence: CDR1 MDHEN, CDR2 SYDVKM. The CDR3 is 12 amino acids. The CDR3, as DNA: TGTGCCAGCAGGGCCGCAAATGAAAAACTGTTTTTT. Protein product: CASRAANEKLFF.